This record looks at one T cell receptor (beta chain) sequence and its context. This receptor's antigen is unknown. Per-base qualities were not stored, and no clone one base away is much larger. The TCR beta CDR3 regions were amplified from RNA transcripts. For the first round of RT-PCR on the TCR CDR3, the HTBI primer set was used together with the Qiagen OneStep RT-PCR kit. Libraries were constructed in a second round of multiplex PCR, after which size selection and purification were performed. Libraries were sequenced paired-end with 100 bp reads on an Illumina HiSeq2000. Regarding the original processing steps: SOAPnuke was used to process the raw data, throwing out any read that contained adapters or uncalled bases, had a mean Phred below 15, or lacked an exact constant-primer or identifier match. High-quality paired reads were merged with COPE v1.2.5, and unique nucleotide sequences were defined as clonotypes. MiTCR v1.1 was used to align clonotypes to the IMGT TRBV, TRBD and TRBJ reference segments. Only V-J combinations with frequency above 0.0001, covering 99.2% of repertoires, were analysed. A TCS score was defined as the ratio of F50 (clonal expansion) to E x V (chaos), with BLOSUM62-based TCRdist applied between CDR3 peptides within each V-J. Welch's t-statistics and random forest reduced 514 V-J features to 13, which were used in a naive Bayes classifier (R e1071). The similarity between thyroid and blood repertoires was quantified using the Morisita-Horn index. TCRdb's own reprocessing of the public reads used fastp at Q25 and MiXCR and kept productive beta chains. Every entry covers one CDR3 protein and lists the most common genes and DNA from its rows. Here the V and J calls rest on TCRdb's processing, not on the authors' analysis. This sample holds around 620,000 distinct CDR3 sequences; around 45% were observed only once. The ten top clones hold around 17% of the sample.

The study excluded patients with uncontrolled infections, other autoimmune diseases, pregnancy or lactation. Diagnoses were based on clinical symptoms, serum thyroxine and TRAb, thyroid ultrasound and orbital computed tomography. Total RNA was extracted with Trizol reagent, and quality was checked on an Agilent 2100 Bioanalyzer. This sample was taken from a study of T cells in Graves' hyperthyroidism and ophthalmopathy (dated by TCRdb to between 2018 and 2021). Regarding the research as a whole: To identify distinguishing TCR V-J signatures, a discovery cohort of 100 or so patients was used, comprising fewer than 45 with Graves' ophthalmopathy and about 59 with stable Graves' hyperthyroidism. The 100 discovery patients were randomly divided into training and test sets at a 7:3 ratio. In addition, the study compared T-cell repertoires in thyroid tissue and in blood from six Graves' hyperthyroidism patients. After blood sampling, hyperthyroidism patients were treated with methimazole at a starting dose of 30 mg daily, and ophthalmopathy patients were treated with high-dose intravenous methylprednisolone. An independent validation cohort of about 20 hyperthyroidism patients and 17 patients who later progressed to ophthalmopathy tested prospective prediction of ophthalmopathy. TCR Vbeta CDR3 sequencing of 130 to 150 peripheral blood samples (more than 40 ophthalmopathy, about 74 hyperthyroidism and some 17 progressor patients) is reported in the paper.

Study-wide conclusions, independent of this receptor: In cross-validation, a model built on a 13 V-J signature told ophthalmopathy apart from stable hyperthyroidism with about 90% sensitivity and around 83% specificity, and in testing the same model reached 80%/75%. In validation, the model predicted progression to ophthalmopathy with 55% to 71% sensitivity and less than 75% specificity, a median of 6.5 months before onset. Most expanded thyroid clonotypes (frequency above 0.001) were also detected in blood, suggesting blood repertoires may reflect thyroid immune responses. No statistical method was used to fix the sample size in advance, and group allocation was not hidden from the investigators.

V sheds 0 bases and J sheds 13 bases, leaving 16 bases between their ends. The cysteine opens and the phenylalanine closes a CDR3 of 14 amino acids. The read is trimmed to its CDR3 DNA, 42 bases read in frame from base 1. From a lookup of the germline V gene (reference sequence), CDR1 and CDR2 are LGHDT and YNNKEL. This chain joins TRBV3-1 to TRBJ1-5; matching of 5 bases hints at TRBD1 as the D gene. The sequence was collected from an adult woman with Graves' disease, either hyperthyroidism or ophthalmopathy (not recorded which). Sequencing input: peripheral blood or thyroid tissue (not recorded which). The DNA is TGTGCCAGCAGCCAAGACCGGGCAGGGCTGTTTCAGCATTTT. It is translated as CASSQDRAGLFQHF.